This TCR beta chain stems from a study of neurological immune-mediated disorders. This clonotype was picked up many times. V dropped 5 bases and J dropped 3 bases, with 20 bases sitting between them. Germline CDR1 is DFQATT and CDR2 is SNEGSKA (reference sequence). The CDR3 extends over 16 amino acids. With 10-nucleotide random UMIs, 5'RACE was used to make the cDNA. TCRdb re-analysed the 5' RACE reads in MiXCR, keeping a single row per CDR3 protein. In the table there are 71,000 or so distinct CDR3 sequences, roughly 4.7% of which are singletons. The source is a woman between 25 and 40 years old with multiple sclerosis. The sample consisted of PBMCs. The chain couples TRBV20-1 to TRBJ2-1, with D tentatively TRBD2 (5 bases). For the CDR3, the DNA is TGCAGTGCTTATTTACGCCCAGGAGAGGGCTACAATGAGCAGTTCTTC. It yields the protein CSAYLRPGEGYNEQFF.